Each of the 5 T cell receptor beta chains below was sequenced from the same sample in a study of T cell responses to AZD1222 COVID-19 vaccine. Clones were sequenced by immunoSEQ multiplex PCR, and TCRdb holds only the in-frame ones, with some missing. The sample includes roughly 120,000 clones, around 90% of them seen just once. The source material was peripheral blood, sampled on day 0 of AZD1222 vaccination. These receptors were collected from an adult in good health.

The chain joins TRBV19 to TRBJ1-5; TRBD1 aligns across 10 bases. Trimming took 4 bases from V and 5 from J; bases not matched to a gene: 5. The CDR3 is 15 amino acids. The germline V gene encodes CDR1 LNHDA and CDR2 SQIVND (reference sequence). In DNA, the CDR3 is TGTGCCAGTAGTAAGACAGGGGGCTGGTATCAGCCCCAGCATTTT. It encodes CASSKTGGWYQPQHF.

V is TRBV4-2 and J is TRBJ2-3, with 14 bases aligning to TRBD2. Losses at the gene ends were 6 bases for V and 8 bases for J; bases not matched to a gene: 10. CDR1 is LGHNA, CDR2 YNFKEQ, per germline. This CDR3 comprises 16 residues. CDR3 sequence: CASRDRLAGGPGTQYF. CDR3 in DNA: TGTGCCAGCAGGGACAGACTAGCGGGAGGGCCTGGTACGCAGTATTTT.

This sequence joins TRBV27 and TRBJ2-7, with TRBD1 matching 7 bases. There are 20 residues in the CDR3. Germline CDR1 is MNHEY and CDR2 is SMNVEV (reference sequence). Unmatched junction bases numbered 19, after V lost 1 base and J lost 1 base. CDR3 in DNA: TGTGCCAGCAGTTTATTGGGGACAGACGGCCAAGTTGTTGGGTCCTACGAGCAGTACTTC. Its protein is CASSLLGTDGQVVGSYEQYF.

The V call is TRBV5-1, the J call TRBJ2-6; maybe TRBD1 (5 bases). The CDR3 loop spans 19 amino acids. Germline CDR1 SGHRS, CDR2 YFSETQ. With 0 bases removed from V and 1 base from J, the gap between germline ends came to 17 bases. This chain's CDR3 is CASSLAFLGVGSGANVLTF. Here the CDR3 DNA reads TGCGCCAGCAGCTTGGCCTTTCTAGGGGTTGGGTCTGGGGCCAACGTCCTGACTTTC.

The chain employs TRBV14 and TRBJ1-2; 7 positions agree with TRBD1. With V trimmed by 4 bases and J by 5 bases, 4 bases remained unmatched. CDR3 size: 13 residues. Looked up from germline, CDR1 is SGHDN and CDR2 is FVKESK. CDR3 loop: CASSPGTVYGYTF. CDR3 bases: TGTGCCAGCAGCCCCGGGACAGTTTATGGCTACACCTTC.